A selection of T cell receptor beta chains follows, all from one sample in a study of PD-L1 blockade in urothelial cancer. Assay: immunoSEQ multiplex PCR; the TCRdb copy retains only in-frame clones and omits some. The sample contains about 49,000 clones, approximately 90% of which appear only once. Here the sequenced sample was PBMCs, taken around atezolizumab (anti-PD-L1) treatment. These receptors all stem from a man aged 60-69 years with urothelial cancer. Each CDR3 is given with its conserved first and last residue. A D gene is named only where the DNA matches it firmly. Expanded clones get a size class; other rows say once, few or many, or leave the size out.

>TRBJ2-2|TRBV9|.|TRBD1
TGTGCCAGCAGCGTAGGTGGGACAGCGATGAACACCGGGGAGCTGTTTTTT
CASSVGGTAMNTGELFF
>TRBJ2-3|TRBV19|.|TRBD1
TGTGCCAGTAACAAACCGGGACAGGGGAGAGATACGCAGTATTTT
CASNKPGQGRDTQYF
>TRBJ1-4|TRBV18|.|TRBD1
TGTGCCAGCTCACCACAGGGGGCCGCAACTAATGAAAAACTGTTTTTT
CASSPQGAATNEKLFF
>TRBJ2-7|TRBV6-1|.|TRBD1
TGTGCCAGCAGTGCCCGGGAACAGGGGGCGGGCGAGCAGTACTTC
CASSAREQGAGEQYF
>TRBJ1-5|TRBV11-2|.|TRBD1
TGTGCCAGCAGCCGGGGACAGGGGCCAAATCAGCCCCAGCATTTT
CASSRGQGPNQPQHF
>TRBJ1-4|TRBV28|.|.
TGTGCCAGCAGTTTGGGGGACTTAACAACTAATGAAAAACTGTTTTTT
CASSLGDLTTNEKLFF
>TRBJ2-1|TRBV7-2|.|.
TGTGCCAGCAGCTTAGGGTATAGTGGCAATGAGCAGTTCTTC
CASSLGYSGNEQFF
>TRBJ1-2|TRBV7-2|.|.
TGTGCCAGCAGCTTGGTACAGGGACTAGAAAGGACCTATGGCTACACCTTC
CASSLVQGLERTYGYTF
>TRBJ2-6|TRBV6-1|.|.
TGTGCCAGCAGTGGAACAGTTGGGGCCAACGTCCTGACTTTC
CASSGTVGANVLTF
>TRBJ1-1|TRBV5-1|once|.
TGCGCCAGCAGCTTGGCCGTTGAGCCAAACACTGAAGCTTTCTTT
CASSLAVEPNTEAFF
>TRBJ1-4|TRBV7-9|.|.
TGTGCCAGCAGCTTAGGAGCGGGAAACGAAAAACTGTTTTTT
CASSLGAGNEKLFF
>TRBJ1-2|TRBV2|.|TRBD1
TGTGCCAGCACCCCGGGACAGGGTCGCAGAAAGGACTATGGCTACACCTTC
CASTPGQGRRKDYGYTF
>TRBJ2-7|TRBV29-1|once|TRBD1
TGCAGCGTTGAGGACCCGACAGGGGTGGACGAGCAGTACTTC
CSVEDPTGVDEQYF
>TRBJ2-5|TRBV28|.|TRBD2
TGTGCCAGCAGTAGGGGACTAGCGGGGGGTGTTGAGACCCAGTACTTC
CASSRGLAGGVETQYF
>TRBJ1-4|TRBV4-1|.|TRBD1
TGCGCCAGCAGCCAAGTCGGCGGGACAGAAAATGAAAAACTGTTTTTT
CASSQVGGTENEKLFF
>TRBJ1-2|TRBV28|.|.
TGTGCCAGCAGTCCTACAGGGCTCTATGGCTACACCTTC
CASSPTGLYGYTF
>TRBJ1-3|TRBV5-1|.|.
TGCGCCAGCAGCTCCGGGGGTCACTCTGGAAACACCATATATTTT
CASSSGGHSGNTIYF
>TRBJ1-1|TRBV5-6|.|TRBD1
TGTGCCAGCAGCTCGCAGGGGGCAGGAACTGAAGCTTTCTTT
CASSSQGAGTEAFF
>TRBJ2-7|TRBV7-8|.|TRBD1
TGTGCCAGCAGCTTAGACAGGGGAAACTACGAGCAGTACTTC
CASSLDRGNYEQYF
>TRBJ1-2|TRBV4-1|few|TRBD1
TGCGCCAGCAGCCGGGACAGGGGGCTAAGCTATGGCTACACCTTC
CASSRDRGLSYGYTF
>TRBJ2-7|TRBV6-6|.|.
TGTGCCAGCAGTTATAGGGAGGGGGGGGAGCAGTACTTC
CASSYREGGEQYF
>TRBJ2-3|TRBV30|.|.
TGTGCCTGGAAGCCGACTTGGACTAGCACAGATACGCAGTATTTT
CAWKPTWTSTDTQYF